This T cell receptor beta chain is from a study of PD-1 blockade in classical Hodgkin lymphoma. Study-wide results and caveats: TCR diversity at baseline was reported to be reduced in newly diagnosed patients relative to healthy donors.

Assay: immunoSEQ multiplex PCR; the TCRdb copy retains only in-frame clones and omits some. Found here are some 96,000 clones, about 93% of them singletons; the top ten hold 2%. In the case of this clone: Its cognate antigen is unknown.

Time point in this sample: cycle 4 day 1 (C4D1), after 5 to 7 weeks of nivolumab. Every single patient, without exception, relapsed after autologous stem cell transplantation, and brentuximab vedotin exposure varied. Germline V gene lookup returns CDR1 SGHNT and CDR2 YYREEE (reference sequence). The CDR3 spans 15 residues. V was shortened by 1 base and J by 0 bases, with 10 bases between the two germline ends. The origin of this receptor is a human donor with classical Hodgkin lymphoma. The rearrangement joins TRBV5-4 to TRBJ1-1; perhaps TRBD1 as D (5 bases). Sequencing used peripheral blood mononuclear cells (PBMCs), obtained before the fourth cycle of nivolumab. Written as DNA, the CDR3 is TGTGCCAGCAGCTTGCAGGGAATCCTGAACACTGAAGCTTTCTTT. Its protein product is CASSLQGILNTEAFF.